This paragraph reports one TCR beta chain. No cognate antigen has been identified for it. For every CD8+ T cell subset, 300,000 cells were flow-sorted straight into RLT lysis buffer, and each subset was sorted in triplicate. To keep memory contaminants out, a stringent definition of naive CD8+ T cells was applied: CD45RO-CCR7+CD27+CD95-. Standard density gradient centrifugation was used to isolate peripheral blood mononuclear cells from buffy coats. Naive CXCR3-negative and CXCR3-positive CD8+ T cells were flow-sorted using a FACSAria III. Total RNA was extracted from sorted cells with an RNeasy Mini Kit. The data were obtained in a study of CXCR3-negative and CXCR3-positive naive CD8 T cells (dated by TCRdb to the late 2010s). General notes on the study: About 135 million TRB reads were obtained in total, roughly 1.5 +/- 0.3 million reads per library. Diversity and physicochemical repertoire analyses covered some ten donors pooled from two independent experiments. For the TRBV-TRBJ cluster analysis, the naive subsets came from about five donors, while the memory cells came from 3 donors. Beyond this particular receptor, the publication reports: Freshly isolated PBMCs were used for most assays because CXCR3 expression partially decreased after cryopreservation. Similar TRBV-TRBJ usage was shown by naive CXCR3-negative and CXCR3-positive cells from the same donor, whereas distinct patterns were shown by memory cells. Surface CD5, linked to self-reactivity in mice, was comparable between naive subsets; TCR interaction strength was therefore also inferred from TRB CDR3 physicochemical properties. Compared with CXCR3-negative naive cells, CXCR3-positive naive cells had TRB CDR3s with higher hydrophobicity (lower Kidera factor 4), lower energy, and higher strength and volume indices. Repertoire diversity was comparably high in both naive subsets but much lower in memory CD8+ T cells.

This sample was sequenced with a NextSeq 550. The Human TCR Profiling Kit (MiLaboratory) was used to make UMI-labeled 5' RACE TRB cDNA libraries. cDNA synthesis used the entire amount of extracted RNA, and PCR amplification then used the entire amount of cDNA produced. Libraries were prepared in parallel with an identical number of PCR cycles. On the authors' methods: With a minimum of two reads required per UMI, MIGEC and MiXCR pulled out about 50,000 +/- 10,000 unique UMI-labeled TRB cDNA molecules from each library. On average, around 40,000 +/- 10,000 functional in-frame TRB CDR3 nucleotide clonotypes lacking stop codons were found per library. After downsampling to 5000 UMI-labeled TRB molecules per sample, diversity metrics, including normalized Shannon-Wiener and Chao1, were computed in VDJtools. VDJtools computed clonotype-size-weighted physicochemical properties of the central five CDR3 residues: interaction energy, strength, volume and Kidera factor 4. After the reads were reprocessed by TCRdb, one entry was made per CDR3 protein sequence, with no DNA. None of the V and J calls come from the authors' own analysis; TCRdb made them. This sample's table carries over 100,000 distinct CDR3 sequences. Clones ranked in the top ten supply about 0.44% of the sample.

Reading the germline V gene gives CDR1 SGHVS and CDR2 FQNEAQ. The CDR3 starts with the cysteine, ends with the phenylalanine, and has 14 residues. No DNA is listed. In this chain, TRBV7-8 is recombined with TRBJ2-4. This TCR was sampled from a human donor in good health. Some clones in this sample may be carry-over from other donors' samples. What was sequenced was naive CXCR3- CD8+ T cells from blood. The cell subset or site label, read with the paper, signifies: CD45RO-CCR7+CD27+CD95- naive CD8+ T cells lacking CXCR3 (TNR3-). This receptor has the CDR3 CASSFGVAKNIQYF. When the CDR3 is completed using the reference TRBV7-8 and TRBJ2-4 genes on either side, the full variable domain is GAGVSQSPRYKVAKRGQDVALRCDPISGHVSLFWYQQALGQGPEFLTYFQNEAQLDKSGLPSDRFFAERPEGSVSTLKIQRTQQEDSAVYLCASSFGVAKNIQYFGAGTRLSVL.